The sample holds one count of the clone carrying this TCR beta chain. The antigen remains unidentified. This sample was included in a study of T cell responses to AZD1222 COVID-19 vaccine. Across the study: Doses given second, at about 4 or about 12 weeks, were pooled. The study's findings and limits: Repertoire samples came only from after the peak T cell response. Clonal diversity was possibly underestimated; the donors were predominantly white British and more often female. Spike-spanning, vaccine-associated CD4 TCRs were dominant at 160-218 and 743-854.

Profiled with immunoSEQ multiplex PCR; TCRdb holds only in-frame clones, not every one. The table lists some 83,000 clones, about 82% of them singletons. The sample consisted of peripheral blood, taken on day 0 of AZD1222 vaccination. The receptor was isolated from an adult in good health.

DNA for the CDR3: TGTGCCAGCAGTTTCGAGACACAGCTAGCCAAAAACATTCAGTACTTC. Residues: CASSFETQLAKNIQYF. This chain links TRBV28 with TRBJ2-4; no reliable D call. The CDR3 has 16 amino acids. Trimming cost V 3 bases and J 0 bases, with 12 bases left between them. The germline V gene has CDR1 MDHEN and CDR2 SYDVKM.